Following are 32 T cell receptor beta chains from one sample sequenced in a study of neoadjuvant anti-PD-1 for oral cavity cancer. Produced via immunoSEQ multiplex PCR; TCRdb's table is partial and in-frame only. The repertoire holds 60,000 to 80,000 clones, with 79% as singletons. Sequencing used PBMCs, obtained before nivolumab (anti-PD-1) treatment. Receptor source: a person aged 35-79 years with oral cavity squamous cell carcinoma.

A note on this clone: Other DNA sequences of this sample code for an identical CDR3. The chain is built from TRBV6-5 and TRBJ1-1; D perhaps matches TRBD1 (5 bases). The germline V and J ends were trimmed by 2 bases and 5 bases, with 9 bases remaining between them. Germline assignment: CDR1 MNHEY and CDR2 SVGAGI. This CDR3 is 13 amino acids long. CDR3 sequence (DNA): TGTGCCAGCAGTTACGCGGGGCGGACTGAAGCTTTCTTT. This codes for CASSYAGRTEAFF.

A single count supports this clone. The V call is TRBV27, the J call TRBJ2-7; tentative D call: TRBD2 (7 bases). Trimming took 9 bases from V and 0 from J, leaving 18 bases between them. There are 15 residues in the CDR3. Germline V gene lookup returns CDR1 MNHEY and CDR2 SMNVEV (reference sequence). The CDR3 is CASRSAGASSYEQYF. The CDR3 region has the DNA TGTGCCAGTCGGTCGGCGGGGGCCAGCTCCTACGAGCAGTACTTC.

The V gene is TRBV5-6, the J gene TRBJ2-1, with unresolved D. The germline gives CDR1 SGHDT, CDR2 YYEEEE. The CDR3 length is 13 residues. Deletions cut 0 bases from V and 7 bases from J, with 8 bases between. CDR3 sequence: CASSLGRPNEQFF. The CDR3 DNA is TGTGCCAGCAGCTTGGGCAGGCCGAATGAGCAGTTCTTC. The variable domain in full, with the rest retrieved from reference TRBV5-6 and TRBJ2-1, is DAGVTQSPTHLIKTRGQQVTLRCSPKSGHDTVSWYQQALGQGPQFIFQYYEEEERQRGNFPDRFSGHQFPNYSSELNVNALLLGDSALYLCASSLGRPNEQFFGPGTRLTVL.

This rearrangement joins TRBV7-8 to TRBJ2-3; the D gene is possibly TRBD1 (5 bases). The CDR3 contains 16 residues. Trimming removed 4 bases from V and 4 bases from J, with 18 bases in between. Germline values: CDR1 SGHVS, CDR2 FQNEAQ. CDR3: CASSSSDVGVPDTQYF. Here the CDR3 DNA reads TGTGCCAGCAGCTCCTCGGACGTAGGGGTACCAGATACGCAGTATTTT. The whole variable domain, remainder taken from reference TRBV7-8 and TRBJ2-3, is GAGVSQSPRYKVAKRGQDVALRCDPISGHVSLFWYQQALGQGPEFLTYFQNEAQLDKSGLPSDRFFAERPEGSVSTLKIQRTQQEDSAVYLCASSSSDVGVPDTQYFGPGTRLTVL.

The V call is TRBV6-6, the J call TRBJ2-3, with a tentative D call TRBD2 (6 bases). This CDR3 contains 16 residues. Germline CDR1 is MNHNY and CDR2 is SVGAGI (reference sequence). Between the trimmed V and J ends, which lost 2 bases and 4 bases, there was a span of 16 bases. CDR3 DNA sequence: TGTGCCAGCAGTTACGGAGCGGGTAACTACGCAGATACGCAGTATTTT. It is translated as CASSYGAGNYADTQYF.

The chain links TRBV5-5 to TRBJ2-1, with TRBD2 identical over 10 bases. The CDR3 length is 16 residues. The germline V gene encodes CDR1 SGHKS and CDR2 YYEKEE (reference sequence). Trimming took 4 bases from V and 4 from J; bases not matched to a gene: 8. The CDR3 DNA follows: TGTGCCAGCAGCAGACCTTCTAGCGGGGGTTACAATGAGCAGTTCTTC. Its protein product is CASSRPSSGGYNEQFF. Variable domain in full (rest from reference TRBV5-5 and TRBJ2-1): DAGVTQSPTHLIKTRGQQVTLRCSPISGHKSVSWYQQVLGQGPQFIFQYYEKEERGRGNFPDRFSARQFPNYSSELNVNALLLGDSALYLCASSRPSSGGYNEQFFGPGTRLTVL.

The chain couples TRBV19 to TRBJ2-3; 7 nucleotides agree with TRBD1. After removal of 7 bases from V and 2 bases from J, the junction contained 6 bases not matched to a gene. The CDR3 has 14 residues. The germline V gene encodes CDR1 LNHDA and CDR2 SQIVND (reference sequence). CDR3 DNA: TGTGCCAGTACCCCCGGGACAGCCACAGATACGCAGTATTTT. It codes for CASTPGTATDTQYF. Based on the CDR3 plus reference TRBV19 and TRBJ2-3, the full variable domain is DGGITQSPKYLFRKEGQNVTLSCEQNLNHDAMYWYRQDPGQGLRLIYYSQIVNDFQKGDIAEGYSVSREKKESFPLTVTSAQKNPTAFYLCASTPGTATDTQYFGPGTRLTVL.

V and J are TRBV20-1 and TRBJ1-1; D is uncertain. Germline assignment: CDR1 DFQATT and CDR2 SNEGSKA (reference sequence). V gave up 3 bases and J gave up 9 bases, with 11 bases separating them. The CDR3 is 11 amino acids. The CDR3 bases are TGCAGTGCTAGCTCAGGAACCCAAGCTTTCTTT. Its protein is CSASSGTQAFF.

V gene TRBV19 combines with J gene TRBJ2-1; 8 bases are a match to TRBD1. CDR1 and CDR2 (germline): LNHDA, SQIVND (reference sequence). V gave up 4 bases and J gave up 5 bases; unmatched junction bases: 7. This CDR3 contains 15 residues. CDR3 sequence: CASSRQGAIHNEQFF. CDR3 nucleotide sequence: TGTGCCAGTAGTAGGCAGGGGGCGATCCACAATGAGCAGTTCTTC. Full variable domain (rest looked up from reference TRBV19 and TRBJ2-1): DGGITQSPKYLFRKEGQNVTLSCEQNLNHDAMYWYRQDPGQGLRLIYYSQIVNDFQKGDIAEGYSVSREKKESFPLTVTSAQKNPTAFYLCASSRQGAIHNEQFFGPGTRLTVL.

V and J are TRBV6-5 and TRBJ1-5; 9 bases are shared with TRBD1. The CDR3 loop spans 14 amino acids. V was pared by 5 bases and J by 3 bases, with 2 bases of the junction left unmatched. Germline V gene sequence: CDR1 MNHEY, CDR2 SVGAGI. CDR3 sequence reads: CASSGQGINQPQHF. DNA for the CDR3: TGTGCCAGCAGTGGACAGGGGATCAATCAGCCCCAGCATTTT.

V gene TRBV2 combines with J gene TRBJ2-5; 7 bases are shared with TRBD1. The last part of the DNA fits TRBJ2-7 better; the J call may be wrong. This CDR3 has 15 amino acids. Germline values: CDR1 SNHLY, CDR2 FYNNEI. The CDR3 DNA reads as TGTGCCAGCAGTGCAGAGGGGGCCAAAGCCTACGAGCAGTACTTC. Translation: CASSAEGAKAYEQYF.

V and J are TRBV2 and TRBJ2-7; D possibly uses TRBD1 or TRBD2 (6 bases each). The CDR3 has 14 residues. Germline V gene sequence: CDR1 SNHLY, CDR2 FYNNEI. Trimming pared 7 bases from V and 3 bases from J, leaving 16 bases between. The CDR3 loop reads CASKGGVTFYEQYF. For the CDR3, the DNA is TGTGCCAGCAAGGGGGGAGTTACCTTCTACGAGCAGTACTTC.

The chain has TRBV7-8 and TRBJ1-5; D remains unclear. This CDR3 is 17 amino acids long. V lost 5 bases, J lost 2 bases, and 19 bases lay in between. Germline V gene data show CDR1 as SGHVS and CDR2 as FQNEAQ. In nucleotides, the CDR3 is TGTGCCAGCAGCGTTAAGGAGGGCAGGTTGGGCAATCAGCCCCAGCATTTT. Translated: CASSVKEGRLGNQPQHF.

The CDR3 reads CASSQSENTEAFF. The CDR3 DNA reads TGTGCCAGCAGTCAAAGTGAGAACACTGAAGCTTTCTTT. This rearrangement joins TRBV4-2 to TRBJ1-1; D ambiguous. The CDR3 is 13 residues long. Trimming took 6 bases from V and 1 from J, leaving 9 bases between them. Germline assignment: CDR1 LGHNA and CDR2 YNFKEQ.

The chain couples TRBV15 to TRBJ2-7, with TRBD2 matching 8 bases. Germline V CDR1 and CDR2: LNHNV, YYDKDF (reference sequence). CDR3 length: 15 amino acids. Losses at the gene ends were 5 bases for V and 5 bases for J; bases not matched to a gene: 11. CDR3 DNA: TGTGCCACCAGCGGGCGGGGGGCCCCTAGGAACGAGCAGTACTTC. Translating it yields CATSGRGAPRNEQYF.

The chain recombines TRBV7-8 with TRBJ2-1; 14 bases align to TRBD2. Germline V CDR1 and CDR2: SGHVS, FQNEAQ. Trimming removed 5 bases from V and 10 bases from J; junction bases left unmatched: 10. This CDR3 contains 16 residues. The CDR3 is CASSARLAGGGEEQFF. The CDR3 nucleotides are TGTGCCAGCAGCGCCCGACTAGCGGGGGGGGGAGAAGAGCAGTTCTTC. Using reference TRBV7-8 and TRBJ2-1 for the parts outside the CDR3, the full variable domain is GAGVSQSPRYKVAKRGQDVALRCDPISGHVSLFWYQQALGQGPEFLTYFQNEAQLDKSGLPSDRFFAERPEGSVSTLKIQRTQQEDSAVYLCASSARLAGGGEEQFFGPGTRLTVL.

The rearrangement joins TRBV7-2 to TRBJ2-5; D might be TRBD2 (5 bases). CDR1 and CDR2 (germline): SGHTA, FQGNSA. The CDR3 consists of 14 residues. V lost 1 base and J lost 7, with 13 bases in between. In DNA, the CDR3 is TGTGCCAGCAGCTTAGAGAGGGTTCGGGGGACCCAGTACTTC. Amino acid sequence: CASSLERVRGTQYF.

The V and J genes are TRBV11-2 and TRBJ1-5; D is unresolved. This CDR3 spans 14 amino acids. Trimming cost V 1 base and J 1 base, with 5 bases left between them. CDR1 SGHAT and CDR2 FQNNGV come from the germline V gene. CDR3 nucleotides: TGTGCCAGCAGCTTAGCCAGAAGCAATCAGCCCCAGCATTTT. Its protein is CASSLARSNQPQHF.

This clone has more than one count but fewer than ten. V gene TRBV9 combines with J gene TRBJ2-2; no reliable D call. V was shortened by 4 bases and J by 5 bases, with 12 bases between the two germline ends. Germline V CDR1 and CDR2: SGDLS, YYNGEE. CDR3 length: 14 residues. CDR3 DNA sequence: TGTGCCAGCAGCAGCCTGAGAGGAACCGGGGAGCTGTTTTTT. Amino acid sequence: CASSSLRGTGELFF.

The chain has TRBV10-1 and TRBJ2-2; 9 bases agree with TRBD1. The CDR3 extends over 14 amino acids. With 10 bases clipped from V and 3 bases from J, the junction kept 6 bases outside the gene matches. CDR1 and CDR2 from the germline V gene are WNHNN and SYGVQD (reference sequence). This chain's CDR3 is CATQGAADTGELFF. DNA for the CDR3: TGCGCCACACAGGGGGCAGCGGACACCGGGGAGCTGTTTTTT.

The genes are TRBV19 and TRBJ1-1, with a tentative D call TRBD1 (6 bases). Per germline, CDR1 LNHDA and CDR2 SQIVND (reference sequence). The CDR3 is made up of 15 amino acids. V lost 10 bases and J 5 bases, leaving 23 bases between the germline ends. CDR3 nucleotides: TGTGCCACCACCGGGGGCGGAGCAAAACGGACTGAAGCTTTCTTT. It encodes CATTGGGAKRTEAFF. Supplemented by reference TRBV19 and TRBJ1-1, the full variable domain reads DGGITQSPKYLFRKEGQNVTLSCEQNLNHDAMYWYRQDPGQGLRLIYYSQIVNDFQKGDIAEGYSVSREKKESFPLTVTSAQKNPTAFYLCATTGGGAKRTEAFFGQGTRLTVV.

This chain uses TRBV19 with TRBJ2-6, with D uncertain. This CDR3 is 16 amino acids long. Deletions cut 0 bases from V and 2 bases from J, with 8 bases between. Germline V gives CDR1 LNHDA, CDR2 SQIVND (reference sequence). The CDR3 DNA reads TGTGCCAGTAGTATAGATCAGAGTGCTGGGGCCAACGTCCTGACTTTC. Its translation: CASSIDQSAGANVLTF.

CDR3 coding DNA: TGTGCCAGCACCGAAGGGCGCGGTAACTATGGCTACACCTTC. This gives the protein CASTEGRGNYGYTF. The V call is TRBV6-1, the J call TRBJ1-2; D remains unclear. V was clipped by 7 bases and J by 1 base, with 13 bases between them. This CDR3 spans 14 amino acids. From germline, CDR1 is MNHNS and CDR2 SASEGT.

The rearrangement joins TRBV2 to TRBJ1-5; no firm D call. This CDR3 comprises 14 residues. The ends were cut back, 6 bases at V and 0 bases at J, with 9 bases in the middle. Germline CDR1 and CDR2: SNHLY and FYNNEI. This CDR3 reads CASRNSISNQPQHF. The DNA for the CDR3 is TGTGCCAGCAGAAACTCGATTAGCAATCAGCCCCAGCATTTT. Together with reference TRBV2 and TRBJ1-5, the CDR3 gives the full variable domain: EPEVTQTPSHQVTQMGQEVILRCVPISNHLYFYWYRQILGQKVEFLVSFYNNEISEKSEIFDDQFSVERPDGSNFTLKIRSTKLEDSAMYFCASRNSISNQPQHFGDGTRLSIL.

This chain joins TRBV27 and TRBJ2-7, with TRBD1 matching 12 bases. The CDR3 contains 17 residues. Germline V CDR1 and CDR2: MNHEY, SMNVEV (reference sequence). With V trimmed by 0 bases and J by 5 bases, 8 bases remained unmatched. The CDR3 here is CASSLSRSGQGANEQYF. CDR3 nucleotide sequence: TGTGCCAGCAGTTTATCGAGGTCGGGACAGGGGGCCAACGAGCAGTACTTC.

This clone was seen more than once but under ten times. The chain carries TRBV10-3 and TRBJ2-3; D unclear. The CDR3 totals 14 residues. V was shortened by 4 bases and J by 1 base, with 9 bases between the two germline ends. Germline CDR1 and CDR2: ENHRY and SYGVKD. The CDR3 DNA follows: TGTGCCATCAGTGGAAGCTTTCGCACAGATACGCAGTATTTT. Amino acid sequence: CAISGSFRTDTQYF.

The genes are TRBV19 and TRBJ1-6; D remains ambiguous. There are 13 residues in the CDR3. The V gene's germline CDR1 is LNHDA and CDR2 SQIVND (reference sequence). Trimming stripped 5 bases from V and 13 bases from J, with 15 bases between. CDR3 protein: CASSSLGSAPLHF. The CDR3 DNA is TGTGCCAGTAGTTCCTTAGGGTCTGCGCCCCTCCACTTT.

The chain employs TRBV5-1 and TRBJ2-6, with unresolved D. The CDR3 spans 15 residues. Germline lookup yields CDR1 SGHRS and CDR2 YFSETQ. The V and J ends lost 0 bases and 4 bases respectively, with 8 bases between them. This CDR3 is CASSLGSSGANVLTF. The CDR3, as DNA: TGCGCCAGCAGCTTGGGATCTTCCGGGGCCAACGTCCTGACTTTC.

This clone was found once. The chain couples TRBV7-3 to TRBJ2-1; TRBD1 might be the D (6 bases). Germline CDR1 SGHTA, CDR2 FQGTGA. Trimming shortened V by 1 base and J by 0 bases, and 16 bases separated the two germline ends. This CDR3 comprises 18 residues. CDR3 sequence: CASSLKGDLRSSYNEQFF. For the CDR3, the DNA is TGTGCCAGCAGCTTAAAGGGGGACCTCAGGAGCTCCTACAATGAGCAGTTCTTC.

In this sample, this clone turned up once. This chain connects TRBV5-5 to TRBJ1-1; the D is unclear. CDR1 is SGHKS and CDR2 is YYEKEE in the germline V gene (reference sequence). The CDR3 extends over 13 amino acids. The V and J ends lost 1 base and 4 bases respectively, with 8 bases between them. CDR3 sequence: CASSLIGLTEAFF. In DNA, the CDR3 is TGTGCCAGCAGCTTGATTGGCCTCACTGAAGCTTTCTTT.

This clone occurred once. This chain links TRBV18 with TRBJ2-3, with 7 bases fitting TRBD2. CDR1 KGHSH and CDR2 LQKENI come from the germline V gene. CDR3 length equals 15 residues. J lost 5 bases, V lost 2 bases, and 7 bases had no gene match. The CDR3: CASSPGAGGRDTQYF. The CDR3 DNA sequence: TGTGCCAGCTCACCAGGTGCCGGGGGGAGAGATACGCAGTATTTT.

V gene TRBV5-1 combines with J gene TRBJ2-3; 7 positions agree with TRBD2. V dropped 7 bases and J dropped 5; count of bases not matched to a gene: 13. This CDR3 contains 15 residues. CDR1 and CDR2 from the germline V gene are SGHRS and YFSETQ. Here the CDR3 DNA reads TGCGCCAGCGGGGAGGGCCGATGGGAAAAAGATACGCAGTATTTT. Translating it yields CASGEGRWEKDTQYF.